One sample yielded the 26 T cell receptor beta chains listed below, sequenced in a study of T-cell reconstitution after alpha-beta-depleted transplantation in children. Unique molecular identifiers featured in how the TCRbeta library was prepared. TCRdb re-called the PCR reads with MiXCR, one entry per CDR3 protein. The repertoire includes about 110,000 distinct CDR3 sequences, around a tenth of them detected once, and approximately 8% sits in the top ten. The sample was PBMCs from the stem cell graft donor, taken from the stem cell graft. These receptors were taken from a human donor who donated a stem cell graft to a child with acute lymphoblastic leukemia.

This clonotype was detected many times. V and J are TRBV6-7 and TRBJ2-3; 7 bases fit TRBD2. TRBV6-7 is designated an ORF whose function remains uncertain. J gave up 4 bases and V 2 bases, and 0 bases lay outside the gene matches. The CDR3 loop spans 13 amino acids. The CDR3 protein is CASSYTSADTQYF. CDR3 coding DNA: TGTGCCAGCAGTTACACTAGCGCAGATACGCAGTATTTT.

This clonotype was detected many times. The chain couples TRBV11-2 to TRBJ2-3, with TRBD2 matching over 14 bases. V shed 4 bases, J shed 1 base, and the junction held 7 bases outside the gene matches. This CDR3 has 18 residues. Germline-derived CDR1 and CDR2 are SGHAT and FQNNGV. CDR3 in amino acids: CASSSGLAGGPRTDTQYF. CDR3 in DNA: TGTGCCAGCAGCTCAGGACTAGCGGGGGGCCCCCGCACAGATACGCAGTATTTT.

This clonotype has at least ten counts. J is TRBJ1-3 and V is TRBV7-2; D not resolved. The CDR3 loop spans 14 amino acids. CDR1 and CDR2 (germline): SGHTA, FQGNSA. Trimming took off 6 bases at V and 0 bases at J, with 9 bases between the two ends. CDR3 region: CASSLGHSGNTIYF. The CDR3 nucleotides are TGTGCCAGCAGTTTGGGCCACTCTGGAAACACCATATATTTT.

This clonotype was counted at least ten times. This chain connects TRBV11-2 to TRBJ2-5; tentative D call: TRBD1 (5 bases). The CDR3 totals 14 residues. Germline loops: CDR1 SGHAT, CDR2 FQNNGV. V was shortened by 5 bases and J by 1 base, with 11 bases between the two germline ends. The CDR3 sequence: CASSVARAQETQYF. In DNA form, the CDR3 reads TGTGCCAGCAGCGTAGCCAGGGCCCAAGAGACCCAGTACTTC.

This clonotype was counted ten times or more. The chain joins TRBV5-1 to TRBJ1-2; 7 bases map to TRBD1. CDR1 is SGHRS, CDR2 YFSETQ, per germline. CDR3 size: 15 residues. The V and J ends lost 2 bases and 4 bases, in that order; junction bases with no gene match: 8. The CDR3 bases are TGCGCCAGCAGCTTATCGGCAGGGGGAGGCTATGGCTACACCTTC. It translates to CASSLSAGGGYGYTF.

This clonotype came up many times. The chain links TRBV20-1 to TRBJ2-1; 7 bases match TRBD2. The CDR3 sequence is 16 residues long. CDR1 DFQATT and CDR2 SNEGSKA come from the germline V gene (reference sequence). With 5 bases clipped from V and 7 bases from J, the junction kept 17 bases outside the gene matches. The CDR3 region has the DNA TGCAGTGCTCATTTGACGGGGCGGGAGACGAGGAATGAGCAGTTCTTC. Amino acids: CSAHLTGRETRNEQFF.

This rearrangement joins TRBV30 to TRBJ1-2, with D perhaps TRBD1 (6 bases). Trimming pared 4 bases from V and 5 bases from J, leaving 14 bases between. CDR1 is GTSNPN and CDR2 is SVGIG in the germline V gene (reference sequence). The CDR3 has 13 amino acids. The CDR3 loop is CAWTPRGAYGYTF. CDR3 in DNA: TGTGCCTGGACCCCACGGGGGGCGTATGGCTACACCTTC.

This clonotype was counted at least ten times. The chain joins TRBV5-6 to TRBJ1-1; D perhaps matches TRBD1 (5 bases). The CDR3 has 15 residues. V lost 2 bases and J lost 4, with 15 bases in between. Per the germline V gene, CDR1 is SGHDT and CDR2 is YYEEEE. CDR3 region: CASSFPGLMSTEAFF. The CDR3 DNA is TGTGCCAGCAGCTTTCCGGGACTCATGAGCACTGAAGCTTTCTTT.

The table lists this clonotype with many counts. J is TRBJ2-7 and V is TRBV5-5; the D gene is possibly TRBD2 (5 bases). V lost 4 bases and J 6 bases, leaving 14 bases between the germline ends. CDR1 and CDR2 (germline): SGHKS, YYEKEE (reference sequence). The CDR3 totals 13 residues. In DNA, the CDR3 is TGTGCCAGCAGCGGAAGGCCGGGAAGCGAGCAGTACTTC. Protein product: CASSGRPGSEQYF.

This clonotype was found many times. The V call is TRBV7-9, the J call TRBJ2-7; 7 bases fit TRBD2. This CDR3 spans 14 amino acids. V trimming: 5 bases; J trimming: 6 bases; junction bases outside the gene matches: 10. Per germline, CDR1 SEHNR and CDR2 FQNEAQ (reference sequence). The CDR3 reads CASSPGEGLSEQYF. CDR3 bases: TGTGCCAGCAGCCCCGGGGAGGGTCTCTCCGAGCAGTACTTC.

This clonotype was seen more than once but under ten times. The rearrangement links TRBV4-2 to TRBJ1-6, with 9 bases lining up with TRBD1. Germline lookup yields CDR1 LGHNA and CDR2 YNFKEQ. This CDR3 spans 21 amino acids. V shed 1 base and J 7 bases; nucleotides not matched to a gene: 20. The CDR3 DNA is TGTGCCAGCAGCCAAGGGGATCGGGACAGGGTACTTTCCGCCCGCAATTCACCCCTCCACTTT. This gives the protein CASSQGDRDRVLSARNSPLHF.

This clonotype has ten or more counts. V gene TRBV9 combines with J gene TRBJ1-1, with 7 bases fitting TRBD1. CDR1 is SGDLS and CDR2 is YYNGEE in the germline V gene. The CDR3 length is 14 residues. J lost 6 bases, V lost 4 bases, and 9 bases had no gene match. The CDR3 loop is CASSPHEGAPEAFF. Written as DNA, the CDR3 is TGTGCCAGCAGCCCCCATGAGGGGGCTCCTGAAGCTTTCTTT.

At least ten counts were recorded for this clonotype. The rearrangement joins TRBV7-2 to TRBJ2-3; possibly TRBD1 for D (6 bases). The CDR3 contains 14 residues. CDR1 and CDR2 (germline): SGHTA, FQGNSA. Trimming cost V 8 bases and J 6 bases, with 18 bases left between them. CDR3 DNA sequence: TGTGCCAGCTGTCCCCGGTGGGGGCCGGATACGCAGTATTTT. Protein: CASCPRWGPDTQYF.

This clonotype has ten or more counts. V and J are TRBV6-5 and TRBJ2-2; D might be TRBD1 (6 bases). Per germline, CDR1 MNHEY and CDR2 SVGAGI. V was trimmed by 4 bases and J by 6 bases, leaving 12 bases between them. The CDR3 sequence is 14 residues long. The CDR3 DNA is TGTGCCAGCAGTTGGCAAGGGGGTTCCGGGGAGCTGTTTTTT. Protein product: CASSWQGGSGELFF.

The chain recombines TRBV30 with TRBJ2-2, with D unresolved. Germline CDR1 GTSNPN, CDR2 SVGIG (reference sequence). The CDR3 has 11 amino acids. V was pared by 4 bases and J by 4 bases, with 4 bases between. DNA of the CDR3: TGTGCCTGGATCAGCACCGGGGAGCTGTTTTTT. As protein: CAWISTGELFF. Drawing the rest from reference TRBV30 and TRBJ2-2, the complete variable domain is SQTIHQWPATLVQPVGSPLSLECTVEGTSNPNLYWYRQAAGRGLQLLFYSVGIGQISSEVPQNLSASRPQDRQFILSSKKLLLSDSGFYLCAWISTGELFFGEGSRLTVL.

This clonotype was observed at least ten times. This sequence joins TRBV20-1 and TRBJ2-1; 9 bases map to TRBD2. The ends lost 6 bases at V and 9 bases at J; junction bases unmatched: 18. Germline CDR1 DFQATT, CDR2 SNEGSKA (reference sequence). CDR3 length: 16 residues. CDR3: CSATSKRGALAIEQFF. For the CDR3, the DNA is TGCAGTGCCACGTCTAAGCGGGGGGCCCTAGCGATTGAGCAGTTCTTC.

Notes on this clonotype: This may be a read error, as it is one base from a much larger clone. The CDR3 ends on some other residue instead of the conserved phenylalanine or tryptophan, so this is likely a read error. The chain employs TRBV7-9 and TRBJ1-1; TRBD1 matches at 7 bases. V trimming: 4 bases; J trimming: 2 bases; junction bases outside the gene matches: 7. Per the germline V gene, CDR1 is SEHNR and CDR2 is FQNEAQ (reference sequence). The CDR3 totals 15 residues. The CDR3: CASSSPTGANTEAFS. CDR3 nucleotides: TGTGCCAGCAGCTCCCCCACAGGGGCAAACACTGAAGCTTTCTCT.

This clonotype came up once. A much larger clone sits a single nucleotide away, making a read error possible. The V call is TRBV10-3, the J call TRBJ2-7, with D hard to call. The V end was cut by 7 bases, the J end by 5 bases, with 15 bases between. Germline V gene data show CDR1 as ENHRY and CDR2 as SYGVKD. The CDR3 spans 13 residues. The CDR3 spells CAIIVPPTDEQYF. The DNA of the CDR3 is TGTGCCATCATCGTACCACCTACCGACGAGCAGTACTTC.

At least ten counts were recorded for this clonotype. The chain employs TRBV20-1 and TRBJ2-3, with no clear D. The CDR3 length is 14 residues. Trimming stripped 0 bases from V and 4 bases from J, with 11 bases between. Germline lookup yields CDR1 DFQATT and CDR2 SNEGSKA (reference sequence). The DNA for the CDR3 is TGCAGTGCTAGAGATATAGGGTCCTCAGATACGCAGTATTTT. Protein: CSARDIGSSDTQYF.

This clonotype was counted many times. V usage is TRBV7-2 and J usage is TRBJ1-2; D unresolved. The CDR3 consists of 15 residues. Germline V gene lookup returns CDR1 SGHTA and CDR2 FQGNSA. Trimming removed 0 bases at V and 7 bases at J, with 15 bases between. The CDR3 sequence is CASSLAVKDLFGYTF. CDR3 DNA sequence: TGTGCCAGCAGCTTAGCGGTGAAGGATCTATTTGGCTACACCTTC.

This clonotype appeared many times. V usage is TRBV6-2 or TRBV6-3 and J usage is TRBJ2-3; TRBD2 matches 7 bases. The CDR3 length is 14 residues. Trimming took 3 bases from V and 0 from J; bases not matched to a gene: 0. Germline-derived CDR1 and CDR2 are MNHEY and SVGEGT. The CDR3 nucleotides read TGTGCCAGCAGTTATAGCGGGAGCACAGATACGCAGTATTTT. Translation gives CASSYSGSTDTQYF.

Many counts were recorded for this clonotype. V gene TRBV5-1 combines with J gene TRBJ2-4; D possibly corresponds to TRBD2 (5 bases). Germline lookup yields CDR1 SGHRS and CDR2 YFSETQ. V was trimmed by 7 bases and J by 1 base, leaving 27 bases between them. The CDR3 spans 19 residues. The CDR3 loop reads CASRESWLAGVFAKNIQYF. CDR3 sequence (DNA): TGCGCCAGCCGGGAATCGTGGCTAGCCGGGGTCTTTGCCAAAAACATTCAGTACTTC. Filled out from reference TRBV5-1 and TRBJ2-4, the complete variable domain reads KAGVTQTPRYLIKTRGQQVTLSCSPISGHRSVSWYQQTPGQGLQFLFEYFSETQRNKGNFPGRFSGRQFSNSRSEMNVSTLELGDSALYLCASRESWLAGVFAKNIQYFGAGTRLSVL.

This clonotype was recorded at least ten times. The chain has TRBV28 and TRBJ2-5; TRBD1 might be the D (7 bases). V was clipped by 4 bases and J by 3 bases, with 18 bases between them. Germline CDR1 and CDR2: MDHEN and SYDVKM. The CDR3 spans 16 residues. Here the CDR3 DNA reads TGTGCCAGCAGTTCGGAGACAGGGACGGGGGAAGAGACCCAGTACTTC. Translating gives CASSSETGTGEETQYF.

The chain has TRBV18 and TRBJ2-1; D is possibly TRBD2 (5 bases). V was pared by 3 bases and J by 7 bases, with 16 bases between. Looked up from germline, CDR1 is KGHSH and CDR2 is LQKENI. The CDR3 consists of 15 residues. CDR3 nucleotide sequence: TGTGCCAGCTCACCGGACTGGACGACCTTGAATGAGCAGTTCTTC. As protein: CASSPDWTTLNEQFF.

The sample holds many counts of this clonotype. The J gene is TRBJ2-7, the V gene TRBV28; 10 nucleotides match TRBD2. This CDR3 is built from 17 residues. Trimming took 7 bases from V and 6 from J; bases not matched to a gene: 18. CDR1 and CDR2 from the germline V gene are MDHEN and SYDVKM. For the CDR3, the DNA is TGTGCCAGCACCCTACCTAGCGGGAGAGGCGGGGGGGGCGAGCAGTACTTC. Protein: CASTLPSGRGGGGEQYF.

In its sample, this clonotype was seen many times. The J gene is TRBJ2-7, the V gene TRBV29-1, with D perhaps given as TRBD1 or TRBD2 (6 bases each). The V gene lost 4 bases and the J gene lost 7 bases, with 17 bases spanning the gap. This CDR3 contains 13 residues. The germline gives CDR1 SQVTM, CDR2 ANQGSEA. This CDR3 is CSVVGSLRGEQYF. CDR3 nucleotide sequence: TGCAGCGTTGTCGGGAGCCTGAGGGGGGAGCAGTACTTC.